The text below deals with one T cell receptor (beta chain). This specimen comes from a study of blood T cell repertoires in COVID-19. Whole-study context: Italy, Spain and the United States were the sources of the convalescent and acute COVID-19 samples. Sample material is recorded as cDNA or gDNA derived from T cells, B-cell-depleted T cells, or PBMCs.

Per the original data handling: Reference gene primer amplification gave estimated nucleated cell counts. Sequencing used immunoSEQ multiplex PCR; TCRdb keeps in-frame clones, though not all of them. The D gene and trimming were derived from the DNA, and the V and J assignments and clone size from that table. The table has 200,000 to 250,000 clones, 82% seen once; the top ten hold 3% to 3.5%. The study recruited people aged roughly 18 to 89 years across some 23 US areas. Germline loops: CDR1 MGHDK, CDR2 SYGVNS. The CDR3 runs to 13 residues. J was trimmed by 4 bases and V by 6 bases; bases with no gene match: 3.

The chain couples TRBV25-1 to TRBJ1-5, with 7 nucleotides matching TRBD1. The TCR was taken from a woman aged 60-75 years who had recovered from COVID-19. Sample: PBMCs or T cells enriched from blood (not recorded which). The CDR3 is CASSRGDNQPQHF. The DNA of the CDR3 is TGTGCCAGCAGCAGGGGGGATAATCAGCCCCAGCATTTT.